The 15 T cell receptor beta chains reported below all come from one sample, sequenced in a study of shared clonotypes between healthy human individuals. Profiled with immunoSEQ multiplex PCR; TCRdb holds only in-frame clones, not every one. The sample consists of 2 million to 2.5 million clones, roughly 96% of them appearing once. The sequencing input was naive CD4+ T cells sorted from blood. The subset was: CD45RA+ positively selected. These receptors originate from a man aged 18 to 30 in good health.

In its sample, this clone was seen once. The sample contains more than one DNA sequence encoding this CDR3. This chain joins TRBV5-1 and TRBJ1-5, with a tentative D call TRBD1 (6 bases). Between the trimmed V and J ends, which lost 0 bases and 7 bases, there was a span of 11 bases. Germline V lookup: CDR1 SGHRS, CDR2 YFSETQ. The CDR3 runs to 14 residues. CDR3 nucleotides: TGCGCCAGCAGCTTGGAGGGGGGAGGACAGCCCCAGCATTTT. Translating gives CASSLEGGGQPQHF.

V gene TRBV11-3 combines with J gene TRBJ1-1; no clear D gene. With 6 bases removed from V and 3 bases from J, the gap between germline ends came to 11 bases. The germline V gene has CDR1 SGHNT and CDR2 YENEEA. This CDR3 is built from 13 residues. In DNA form, the CDR3 reads TGTGCCAGCAGTACCGGACCGGACACTGAAGCTTTCTTT. This translates into CASSTGPDTEAFF.

Only one count was recorded for this clone. The rearrangement uses TRBV28 and TRBJ1-6; 10 bases match TRBD1. The CDR3 runs to 14 residues. Germline loops: CDR1 MDHEN, CDR2 SYDVKM. The V and J ends lost 6 bases and 8 bases, in that order; junction bases with no gene match: 4. This chain's CDR3 is CASSAGQGDSPLHF. CDR3 nucleotide sequence: TGTGCCAGCAGCGCCGGACAGGGGGATTCACCCCTCCACTTT.

This chain joins TRBV6-1 and TRBJ2-1; 7 positions agree with TRBD1. The J segment lost 4 bases and the V segment lost 8 bases, leaving 11 bases of the junction unmatched. Germline values: CDR1 MNHNS, CDR2 SASEGT. The CDR3 contains 15 residues. The CDR3 is CASVTGTATYNEQFF. DNA of the CDR3: TGTGCCAGCGTAACCGGGACAGCGACTTACAATGAGCAGTTCTTC.

On this clone: The sample contains more than one DNA sequence encoding this CDR3. This chain joins TRBV5-1 and TRBJ2-7; TRBD1 matches 10 bases. With V trimmed by 2 bases and J by 2 bases, 4 bases remained unmatched. This CDR3 has 15 amino acids. The germline gives CDR1 SGHRS, CDR2 YFSETQ. CDR3 protein: CASSLGQGVPYEQYF. The DNA for the CDR3 is TGCGCCAGCAGCTTAGGACAGGGGGTTCCCTACGAGCAGTACTTC. Full variable domain (rest looked up from reference TRBV5-1 and TRBJ2-7): KAGVTQTPRYLIKTRGQQVTLSCSPISGHRSVSWYQQTPGQGLQFLFEYFSETQRNKGNFPGRFSGRQFSNSRSEMNVSTLELGDSALYLCASSLGQGVPYEQYFGPGTRLTVT.

The rearrangement uses TRBV7-8 and TRBJ1-5; D possibly corresponds to TRBD1 (5 bases). The germline CDR1 and CDR2 sequences are SGHVS and FQNEAQ. Trimming shortened V by 3 bases and J by 5 bases, and 14 bases separated the two germline ends. The CDR3 runs to 15 residues. Here the CDR3 DNA reads TGTGCCAGCAGCTTCCGGGACCTCCGGGATCAGCCCCAGCATTTT. Translating it yields CASSFRDLRDQPQHF.

This clone was found once. V and J are TRBV30 and TRBJ2-3; TRBD2 matches 10 bases. The J segment lost 0 bases and the V segment lost 4 bases, leaving 4 bases of the junction unmatched. CDR1 is GTSNPN, CDR2 SVGIG, per germline (reference sequence). The CDR3 is 15 amino acids. The CDR3 spells CAWTSGGYSTDTQYF. The CDR3, as DNA: TGTGCCTGGACTAGCGGGGGATATAGCACAGATACGCAGTATTTT.

The rearrangement uses TRBV10-3 and TRBJ2-1, with 9 bases identical to TRBD2. CDR3 size: 17 residues. Germline CDR1 and CDR2: ENHRY and SYGVKD. V dropped 0 bases and J dropped 7; count of bases not matched to a gene: 10. DNA for the CDR3: TGTGCCATCAGTGAGTCGACTCGGGGCGGGAGGGATAATGAGCAGTTCTTC. It is translated as CAISESTRGGRDNEQFF.

This clone was detected only once. The chain carries TRBV6-6 and TRBJ1-2; no clear D. Germline V gene sequence: CDR1 MNHNY, CDR2 SVGAGI (reference sequence). This CDR3 region has 12 residues. V dropped 4 bases and J dropped 4 bases, with 7 bases sitting between them. The CDR3 coding sequence is TGTGCCAGCAGTTCATATGGCTATGGCTACACCTTC. Its translation: CASSSYGYGYTF.

This sequence joins TRBV7-2 and TRBJ2-6; D possibly corresponds to TRBD2 (5 bases). From germline, CDR1 is SGHTA and CDR2 FQGNSA. The CDR3 is 19 residues long. The V and J ends lost 2 bases and 2 bases respectively, with 19 bases between them. The CDR3 region is CASSLMPGGRSTGANVLTF. The DNA of the CDR3 is TGTGCCAGCAGCTTAATGCCCGGCGGGCGGAGTACTGGGGCCAACGTCCTGACTTTC.

The rearrangement joins TRBV7-2 to TRBJ1-2; D uncertain. Deletions cut 1 base from V and 3 bases from J, with 15 bases between. The CDR3 runs 16 residues. The germline V gene has CDR1 SGHTA and CDR2 FQGNSA. The CDR3 loop reads CASSLESGFGYYGYTF. In DNA form, the CDR3 reads TGTGCCAGCAGCTTAGAATCTGGGTTTGGGTACTATGGCTACACCTTC.

This clone was recorded only once. The rearrangement joins TRBV10-2 to TRBJ2-7; 7 bases map to TRBD2. CDR3 size: 15 residues. The V segment lost 3 bases and the J segment 1 base; nucleotides outside the gene matches: 6. Germline CDR1 reads WSHSY; CDR2 reads SAAADI. The CDR3 sequence: CASSEPAGSSYEQYF. CDR3 nucleotides: TGCGCCAGCAGTGAACCAGCGGGGTCTTCCTACGAGCAGTACTTC.

The chain is built from TRBV5-1 and TRBJ2-3; TRBD1 matches 10 bases. Germline-derived CDR1 and CDR2 are SGHRS and YFSETQ. The CDR3 extends over 17 amino acids. The ends lost 3 bases at V and 3 bases at J; junction bases unmatched: 10. The DNA of the CDR3 is TGCGCCAGCAGCTCCGGGACAGGGGCCCGGTGGACAGATACGCAGTATTTT. Translating gives CASSSGTGARWTDTQYF.

The rearrangement joins TRBV5-4 to TRBJ1-2, with 10 bases aligning to TRBD1. J lost 2 bases, V lost 4 bases, and 8 bases had no gene match. CDR1 and CDR2 (germline): SGHNT, YYREEE (reference sequence). The CDR3 length is 16 residues. The CDR3 region is CASSPRQGAINYGYTF. The DNA of the CDR3 is TGTGCCAGCAGCCCAAGACAGGGGGCGATAAACTATGGCTACACCTTC.

This chain joins TRBV5-1 and TRBJ1-1; a possible D gene is TRBD1 (6 bases). Per the germline V gene, CDR1 is SGHRS and CDR2 is YFSETQ. V gave up 4 bases and J gave up 5 bases, with 15 bases separating them. This CDR3 has 14 amino acids. The CDR3 loop reads CASSPLGGATEAFF. For the CDR3, the DNA is TGCGCCAGCAGCCCCCTGGGGGGGGCAACTGAAGCTTTCTTT. The full variable domain, with the rest looked up from reference TRBV5-1 and TRBJ1-1, is KAGVTQTPRYLIKTRGQQVTLSCSPISGHRSVSWYQQTPGQGLQFLFEYFSETQRNKGNFPGRFSGRQFSNSRSEMNVSTLELGDSALYLCASSPLGGATEAFFGQGTRLTVV.